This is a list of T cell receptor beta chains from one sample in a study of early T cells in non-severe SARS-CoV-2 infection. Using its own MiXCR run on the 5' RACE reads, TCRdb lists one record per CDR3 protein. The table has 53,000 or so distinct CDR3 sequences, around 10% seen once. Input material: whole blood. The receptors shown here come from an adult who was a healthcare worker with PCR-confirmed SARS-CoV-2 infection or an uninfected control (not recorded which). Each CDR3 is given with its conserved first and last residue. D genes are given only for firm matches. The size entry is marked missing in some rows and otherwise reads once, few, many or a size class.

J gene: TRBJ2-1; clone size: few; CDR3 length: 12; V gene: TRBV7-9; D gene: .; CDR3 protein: CASSFRPNEQFF; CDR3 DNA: TGTGCCAGCAGCTTCCGCCCCAATGAGCAGTTCTTC
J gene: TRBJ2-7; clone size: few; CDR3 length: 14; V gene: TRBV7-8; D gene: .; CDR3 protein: CASSPNPGLNEQYF; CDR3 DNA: TGTGCCAGCAGCCCGAACCCCGGGTTAAACGAGCAGTACTTC
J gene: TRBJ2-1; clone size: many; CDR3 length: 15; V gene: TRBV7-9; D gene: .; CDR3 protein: CASSLGLTGYNEQFF; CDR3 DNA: TGTGCCAGCAGCTTAGGGTTAACGGGCTACAATGAGCAGTTCTTC
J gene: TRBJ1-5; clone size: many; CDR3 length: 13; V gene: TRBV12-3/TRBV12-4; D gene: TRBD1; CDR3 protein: CASSGTVNQPQHF; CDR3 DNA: TGTGCCAGCAGTGGGACAGTCAATCAGCCCCAGCATTTT
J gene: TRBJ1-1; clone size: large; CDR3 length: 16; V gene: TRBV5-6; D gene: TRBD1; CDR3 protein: CASSLFGQGGFSEAFF; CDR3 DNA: TGTGCCAGCAGCTTGTTTGGACAGGGGGGGTTCAGTGAAGCTTTCTTT
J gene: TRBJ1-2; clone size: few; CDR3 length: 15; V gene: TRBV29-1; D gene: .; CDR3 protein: CSVEDRGRMGYGYTF; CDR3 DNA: TGCAGCGTTGAAGATCGGGGTAGAATGGGCTATGGCTACACCTTC
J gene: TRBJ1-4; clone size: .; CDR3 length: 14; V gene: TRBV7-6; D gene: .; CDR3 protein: CASSQGIANEKLFF; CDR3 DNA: TGTGCCAGCAGCCAAGGGATCGCTAATGAAAAACTGTTTTTT
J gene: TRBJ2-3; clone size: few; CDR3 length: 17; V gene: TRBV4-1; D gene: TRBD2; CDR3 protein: CASSQEKSGRARDTQYF; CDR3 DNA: TGCGCCAGCAGCCAAGAAAAAAGCGGGAGGGCTAGAGATACGCAGTATTTT
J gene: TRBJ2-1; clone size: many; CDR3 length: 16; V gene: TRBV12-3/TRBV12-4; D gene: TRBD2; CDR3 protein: CASSLQLAGGPNEQFF; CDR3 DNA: TGTGCCAGCAGTCTCCAACTAGCGGGAGGGCCGAATGAGCAGTTCTTC
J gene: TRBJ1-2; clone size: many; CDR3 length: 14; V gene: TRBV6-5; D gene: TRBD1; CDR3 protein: CASSYTDRTYGYTF; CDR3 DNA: TGTGCCAGCAGTTACACGGACAGGACCTATGGCTACACCTTC
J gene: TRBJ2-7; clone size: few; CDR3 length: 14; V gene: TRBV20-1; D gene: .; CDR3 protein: CSATGPGLTYEQYF; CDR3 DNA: TGCAGTGCTACTGGGCCAGGCCTAACCTACGAGCAGTACTTC
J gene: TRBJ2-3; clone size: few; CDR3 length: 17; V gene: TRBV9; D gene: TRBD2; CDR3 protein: CASSRIASGSTTDTQYF; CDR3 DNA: TGTGCCAGCAGCCGGATTGCTAGCGGGAGTACGACAGATACGCAGTATTTT
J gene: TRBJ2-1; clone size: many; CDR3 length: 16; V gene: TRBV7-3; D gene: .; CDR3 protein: CASSPQTRESYNEQFF; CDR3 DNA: TGTGCCAGCAGCCCCCAGACTAGGGAGTCCTACAATGAGCAGTTCTTC
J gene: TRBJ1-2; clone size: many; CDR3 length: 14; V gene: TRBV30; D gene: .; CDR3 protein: CAWSEQGINYGYTF; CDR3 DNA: TGTGCCTGGAGTGAACAGGGTATTAACTATGGCTACACCTTC
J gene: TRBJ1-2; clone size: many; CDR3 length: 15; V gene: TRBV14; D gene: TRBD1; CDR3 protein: CASSLSRTGFSGYTF; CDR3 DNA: TGTGCCAGCAGTCTCTCCCGGACAGGGTTTAGTGGCTACACCTTC
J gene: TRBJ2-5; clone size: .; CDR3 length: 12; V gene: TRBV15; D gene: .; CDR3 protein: CATSRVEETQYF; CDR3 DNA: TGTGCCACCAGCAGAGTCGAGGAGACCCAGTACTTC
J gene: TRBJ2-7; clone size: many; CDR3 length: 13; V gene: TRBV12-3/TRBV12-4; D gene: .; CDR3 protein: CASSSALLGEQYF; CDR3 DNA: TGTGCCAGCAGTTCCGCGCTTTTGGGCGAGCAGTACTTC
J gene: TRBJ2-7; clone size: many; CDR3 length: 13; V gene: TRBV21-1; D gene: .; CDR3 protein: CASSKDKDGEQYF; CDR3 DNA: TGTGCCAGCAGCAAAGACAAGGACGGGGAGCAGTACTTC
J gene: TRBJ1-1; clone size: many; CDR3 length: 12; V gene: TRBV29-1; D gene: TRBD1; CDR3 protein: CSGIRDRLKAFF; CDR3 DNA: TGCAGCGGCATCCGGGACAGGTTAAAAGCTTTCTTT
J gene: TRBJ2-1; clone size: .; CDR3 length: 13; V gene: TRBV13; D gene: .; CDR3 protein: CASSPTSYNEQFF; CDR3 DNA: TGTGCCAGCAGCCCGACTAGTTACAATGAGCAGTTCTTC
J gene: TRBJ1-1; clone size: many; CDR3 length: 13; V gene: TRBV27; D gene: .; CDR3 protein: CASSLSRETEAFF; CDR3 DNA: TGTGCCAGCAGTTTATCGAGGGAAACTGAAGCTTTCTTT
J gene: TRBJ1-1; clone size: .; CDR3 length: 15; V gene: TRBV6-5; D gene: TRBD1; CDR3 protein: CASSYADRGYSEAFF; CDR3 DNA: TGTGCCAGCAGTTACGCAGACAGGGGATACTCTGAAGCTTTCTTT
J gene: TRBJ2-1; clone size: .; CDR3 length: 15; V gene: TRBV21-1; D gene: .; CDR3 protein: CASSTGAGGRNEQFF; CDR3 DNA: TGTGCCAGCAGCACTGGAGCGGGAGGGCGGAATGAGCAGTTCTTC
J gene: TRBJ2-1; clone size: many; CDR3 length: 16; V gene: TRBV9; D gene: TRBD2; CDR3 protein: CASTPQGGRATDEQFF; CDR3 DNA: TGTGCCAGCACCCCCCAGGGCGGGAGGGCCACGGATGAGCAGTTCTTC
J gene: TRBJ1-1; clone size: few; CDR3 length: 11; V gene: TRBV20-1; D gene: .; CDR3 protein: CSAVEYTEAFF; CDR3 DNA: TGCAGTGCCGTCGAATACACTGAAGCTTTCTTT
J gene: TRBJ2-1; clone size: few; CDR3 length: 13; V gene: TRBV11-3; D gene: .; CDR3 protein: CASSLWGDNEQFF; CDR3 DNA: TGTGCCAGCAGCTTGTGGGGGGACAATGAGCAGTTCTTC
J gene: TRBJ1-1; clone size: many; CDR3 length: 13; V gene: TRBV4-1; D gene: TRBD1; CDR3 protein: CASSQQTGYEAFF; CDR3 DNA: TGCGCCAGCAGCCAACAGACAGGGTATGAAGCTTTCTTT
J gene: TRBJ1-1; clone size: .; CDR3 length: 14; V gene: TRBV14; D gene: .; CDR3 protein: CASSLLQVNTEAFF; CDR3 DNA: TGTGCCAGCAGCCTATTACAGGTGAACACTGAAGCTTTCTTT
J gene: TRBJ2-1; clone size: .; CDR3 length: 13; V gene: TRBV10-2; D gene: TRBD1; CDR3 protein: CASSTGGRNEQFF; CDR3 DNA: TGCGCCAGCAGCACAGGGGGGAGAAATGAGCAGTTCTTC
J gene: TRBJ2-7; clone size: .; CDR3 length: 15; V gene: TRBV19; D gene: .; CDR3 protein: CASSKGGGAANEQYF; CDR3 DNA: TGTGCCAGTAGTAAGGGAGGAGGCGCGGCCAACGAGCAGTACTTC
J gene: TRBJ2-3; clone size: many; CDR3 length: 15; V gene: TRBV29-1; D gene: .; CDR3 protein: CSVLGGTTRTDTQYF; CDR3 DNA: TGCAGCGTTCTCGGAGGTACAACCCGCACAGATACGCAGTATTTT
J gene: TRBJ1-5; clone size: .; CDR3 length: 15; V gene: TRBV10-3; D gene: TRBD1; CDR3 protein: CAIRGTDYSNQPQHF; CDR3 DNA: TGTGCCATCAGGGGGACAGATTATAGCAATCAGCCCCAGCATTTT
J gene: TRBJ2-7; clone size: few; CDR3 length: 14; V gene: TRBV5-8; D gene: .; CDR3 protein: CASSSRRSAYEQYF; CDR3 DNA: TGTGCCAGCAGTTCAAGGCGGTCAGCCTACGAGCAGTACTTC
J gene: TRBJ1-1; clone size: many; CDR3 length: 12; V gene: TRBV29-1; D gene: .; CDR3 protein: CSTLSGGYEAFF; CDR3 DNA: TGCAGCACTCTTTCGGGGGGCTACGAAGCTTTCTTT
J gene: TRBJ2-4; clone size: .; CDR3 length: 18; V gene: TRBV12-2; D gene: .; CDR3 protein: CASRFRDRGPLAKNIQYF; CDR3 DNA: TGTGCAAGTCGCTTTCGGGACAGGGGGCCCCTAGCCAAAAACATTCAGTACTTC
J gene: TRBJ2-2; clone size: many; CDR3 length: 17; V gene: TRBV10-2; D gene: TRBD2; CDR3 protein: CASSVTSGRAGTGELFF; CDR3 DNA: TGCGCCAGCAGTGTCACTAGCGGGAGGGCCGGGACCGGGGAGCTGTTTTTT
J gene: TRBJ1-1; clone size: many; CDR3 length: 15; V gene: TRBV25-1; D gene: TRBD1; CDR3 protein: CASSERRGLNTEAFF; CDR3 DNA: TGTGCCAGCAGTGAAAGAAGGGGGCTGAACACTGAAGCTTTCTTT
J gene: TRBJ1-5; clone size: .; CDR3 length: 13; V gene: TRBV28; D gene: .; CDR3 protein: CASSSAGRRYQHF; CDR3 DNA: TGTGCCAGCAGTTCAGCCGGGAGACGCTACCAGCATTTT
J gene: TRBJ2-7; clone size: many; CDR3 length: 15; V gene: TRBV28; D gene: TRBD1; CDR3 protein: CASSYAGGPTYEQYF; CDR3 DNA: TGTGCCAGCAGTTACGCAGGGGGTCCCACATACGAGCAGTACTTC